This entry lists 26 T cell receptor beta chains sequenced from one sample in a study of OX40 agonist ivuxolimab in advanced cancers. Measured with immunoSEQ multiplex PCR; TCRdb has only the in-frame clones, and not every one. The data contain fewer than 65,000 clones, roughly 86% of them singletons. The sequencing used CD4+ or CD8+ T cells sorted from blood, collected in a trial of the OX40 agonist ivuxolimab. These receptors were obtained from an adult with an advanced solid tumor such as melanoma, head and neck, liver or kidney cancer.

V usage is TRBV5-4 and J usage is TRBJ2-4, with 10 bases fitting TRBD1. Germline V CDR1 and CDR2: SGHNT, YYREEE (reference sequence). With V trimmed by 2 bases and J by 12 bases, 5 bases remained unmatched. The CDR3 totals 13 residues. The CDR3, as DNA: TGTGCCAGCAGCTTTGACAGGGGGCAGGATCAGTACTTC. This codes for CASSFDRGQDQYF.

The J gene is TRBJ2-5, the V gene TRBV27; unclear D gene. Germline V lookup: CDR1 MNHEY, CDR2 SMNVEV (reference sequence). V was shortened by 5 bases and J by 5 bases, with 9 bases between the two germline ends. The CDR3 is made up of 12 amino acids. The CDR3 loop is CASSSPPETQYF. The CDR3 DNA is TGTGCCAGCAGTAGTCCCCCCGAGACCCAGTACTTC.

The rearrangement links TRBV28 to TRBJ1-3, with D perhaps matching TRBD1 (5 bases). CDR3 size: 12 residues. Germline V gene data show CDR1 as MDHEN and CDR2 as SYDVKM. Trimming left V 7 bases short and J 5 bases short, with 9 bases between. CDR3 sequence (DNA): TGTGCCAGCAACGAGGGGAGAAACACCATATATTTT. Translation: CASNEGRNTIYF.

This chain connects TRBV10-3 to TRBJ2-1; no firm D call. The V end was cut by 0 bases, the J end by 7 bases, with 13 bases between. This CDR3 is 15 amino acids long. Germline lookup yields CDR1 ENHRY and CDR2 SYGVKD. CDR3 in amino acids: CAISESPRSRNEQFF. The CDR3 region has the DNA TGTGCCATCAGTGAGTCTCCTCGCTCGAGGAATGAGCAGTTCTTC.

The chain combines TRBV5-8 with TRBJ2-7; no clear D gene. The CDR3 is made up of 12 amino acids. V lost 3 bases, J lost 5 bases, and 9 bases lay in between. Germline V gives CDR1 SGHTS, CDR2 YDEGEE. The CDR3 coding sequence is TGTGCCAGCAGCTGGAGTAGTAACGAGCAGTACTTC. Translation gives CASSWSSNEQYF.

V gene TRBV19 combines with J gene TRBJ2-7; D is possibly TRBD2 (6 bases). The germline gives CDR1 LNHDA, CDR2 SQIVND (reference sequence). The length of the CDR3 is 13 residues. The V and J ends lost 6 bases and 1 base respectively, with 10 bases between them. The CDR3 DNA sequence: TGTGCCAGTAGGGCGGGACTTTCCTACGAGCAGTACTTC. Translating gives CASRAGLSYEQYF.

The rearrangement links TRBV5-3 to TRBJ2-1, with D uncertain. TRBV5-3 is designated an ORF whose function remains uncertain. Trimming took off 2 bases at V and 6 bases at J, with 15 bases between the two ends. The length of the CDR3 is 15 residues. CDR3 protein: CARSFAQFQANEQFF. The CDR3 region has the DNA TGTGCCAGAAGCTTTGCCCAATTTCAGGCCAATGAGCAGTTCTTC.

V usage is TRBV30 and J usage is TRBJ2-5; D perhaps matches TRBD2 (6 bases). Germline V gives CDR1 GTSNPN, CDR2 SVGIG (reference sequence). Trimming pared 3 bases from V and 2 bases from J, leaving 10 bases between. The CDR3 covers 13 residues. CDR3 in amino acids: CAWSAGFQETQYF. The CDR3 DNA sequence: TGTGCCTGGAGCGCGGGATTTCAAGAGACCCAGTACTTC.

The rearrangement links TRBV7-3 to TRBJ2-1; tentatively, D is TRBD1 or TRBD2 (5 bases each). Germline CDR1 is SGHTA and CDR2 is FQGTGA. Trimming shortened V by 2 bases and J by 7 bases, and 18 bases separated the two germline ends. The CDR3 has 16 residues. In DNA form, the CDR3 reads TGTGCCAGCAGCTTACGTCTTTCAGGGACGAAGAATGAGCAGTTCTTC. Its protein is CASSLRLSGTKNEQFF. Complete variable domain (other parts from reference TRBV7-3 and TRBJ2-1): GAGVSQTPSNKVTEKGKYVELRCDPISGHTALYWYRQSLGQGPEFLIYFQGTGAADDSGLPNDRFFAVRPEGSVSTLKIQRTERGDSAVYLCASSLRLSGTKNEQFFGPGTRLTVL.

This clone counts as medium-sized. The genes are TRBV28 and TRBJ2-7; D is tentatively TRBD1 or TRBD2 (5 bases each). CDR3 length: 13 amino acids. The ends were cut back, 3 bases at V and 6 bases at J, with 12 bases in the middle. The V gene's germline CDR1 is MDHEN and CDR2 SYDVKM. CDR3 loop: CASSLLGTAEQYF. For the CDR3, the DNA is TGTGCCAGCAGTTTGTTAGGGACGGCCGAGCAGTACTTC.

The chain has TRBV29-1 and TRBJ2-7; D remains unclear. Germline CDR1 SQVTM, CDR2 ANQGSEA. The CDR3 contains 12 residues. V was cut by 4 bases and J by 2 bases, with 9 bases left in between. CDR3 residues: CSVGRTTYEQYF. The DNA of the CDR3 is TGCAGCGTTGGACGGACGACCTACGAGCAGTACTTC.

This sequence joins TRBV28 and TRBJ2-3, with TRBD1 matching 9 bases. This CDR3 is built from 15 residues. Per germline, CDR1 MDHEN and CDR2 SYDVKM. Trimming cost V 8 bases and J 4 bases; bases outside gene matches: 10. The CDR3 DNA is TGTGCCAGCTGGGGACAGGACAGGGGAGCAGATACGCAGTATTTT. Translation: CASWGQDRGADTQYF.

The rearrangement uses TRBV6-1 and TRBJ2-5; D is ambiguous. The CDR3 length is 13 residues. The germline V and J ends were trimmed by 0 bases and 6 bases, with 8 bases remaining between them. From germline, CDR1 is MNHNS and CDR2 SASEGT. The CDR3 loop reads CASSEAGSQTQYF. The DNA for the CDR3 is TGTGCCAGCAGTGAAGCAGGCAGCCAGACCCAGTACTTC.

The V gene is TRBV15, the J gene TRBJ2-1, with 7 bases matching TRBD2. This CDR3 is built from 16 residues. Germline CDR1 is LNHNV and CDR2 is YYDKDF (reference sequence). After removal of 1 base from V and 2 bases from J, the junction contained 5 bases not matched to a gene. In DNA, the CDR3 is TGTGCCACCAGCAGAGGTGGCGGGAGCGCCTACAATGAGCAGTTCTTC. Amino acids: CATSRGGGSAYNEQFF.

The gene calls are TRBV12-5 and TRBJ1-1; 7 nucleotides agree with TRBD1. After removal of 3 bases from V and 1 base from J, the junction contained 5 bases not matched to a gene. Germline-derived CDR1 and CDR2 are LGHNT and FRNRAP. There are 15 residues in the CDR3. Written as DNA, the CDR3 is TGTGCTAGTGGTTTTGCGGGACAGCGGAACACTGAAGCTTTCTTT. Protein product: CASGFAGQRNTEAFF.

The V gene is TRBV6-5, the J gene TRBJ2-5; no clear D gene. V lost 4 bases, J lost 5 bases, and 8 bases lay in between. Germline-derived CDR1 and CDR2 are MNHEY and SVGAGI. The CDR3 consists of 12 residues. The CDR3 sequence: CASSSPTETQYF. The CDR3 DNA sequence: TGTGCCAGCAGTTCCCCGACGGAGACCCAGTACTTC.

The chain has TRBV30 and TRBJ2-7; 8 bases match TRBD1. The CDR3 consists of 11 residues. Germline CDR1 and CDR2: GTSNPN and SVGIG (reference sequence). After removal of 4 bases from V and 10 bases from J, the junction contained 6 bases not matched to a gene. In DNA, the CDR3 is TGTGCCTGGACCACCGGACAGGGTCAGTACTTC. It yields the protein CAWTTGQGQYF.

CDR3: CASSPNGPTNEKLFF. DNA of the CDR3: TGTGCCAGCTCACCGAACGGACCCACTAATGAAAAACTGTTTTTT. The chain links TRBV18 to TRBJ1-4; D is ambiguous. This CDR3 region has 15 residues. The germline V and J ends were trimmed by 3 bases and 2 bases, with 10 bases remaining between them. Germline assignment: CDR1 KGHSH and CDR2 LQKENI.

This clone is a singleton in its sample. The chain uses TRBV5-1 and TRBJ2-7, with D possibly TRBD2 on 6 matching bases. CDR3 size: 16 residues. Germline loops: CDR1 SGHRS, CDR2 YFSETQ. With 0 bases removed from V and 1 base from J, the gap between germline ends came to 14 bases. This CDR3 is CASSLDVVGGSYEQYF. Written as DNA, the CDR3 is TGCGCCAGCAGCTTGGATGTCGTGGGAGGTTCCTACGAGCAGTACTTC.

V is TRBV28 and J is TRBJ2-7; 9 nucleotides agree with TRBD1. Germline V gene sequence: CDR1 MDHEN, CDR2 SYDVKM. The CDR3 length is 16 residues. Trimming removed 5 bases from V and 5 bases from J; junction bases left unmatched: 13. The CDR3 region is CASSRTGTGIVHEQYF. The CDR3 DNA follows: TGTGCCAGCAGTCGAACCGGGACAGGGATTGTCCACGAGCAGTACTTC.

As DNA, the CDR3 is TGCAGCGTTGAAGGGAGGGACCGTAGGAACACCGGGGAGCTGTTTTTT. Translating it yields CSVEGRDRRNTGELFF. The chain employs TRBV29-1 and TRBJ2-2; tentative D call: TRBD2 (6 bases). V lost 1 base and J lost 1, with 13 bases in between. Germline V gene data show CDR1 as SQVTM and CDR2 as ANQGSEA. The CDR3 is made up of 16 amino acids.

This clone occurred a few times. The chain uses TRBV10-1 and TRBJ2-5; TRBD2 is a possible D gene (5 bases). This CDR3 region has 15 residues. Trimming stripped 0 bases from V and 5 bases from J, with 13 bases between. Germline-derived CDR1 and CDR2 are WNHNN and SYGVQD (reference sequence). The CDR3 bases are TGCGCCAGCAGTGAGTCCGCCGGGGTGGGCGAGACCCAGTACTTC. Its translation: CASSESAGVGETQYF.

This clone was counted a few times. CDR3 sequence (DNA): TGCAGCGTGGGCCGCCAGGGGGTAGCTAATGAAAAACTGTTTTTT. Residues: CSVGRQGVANEKLFF. The J gene is TRBJ1-4, the V gene TRBV29-1; 7 bases are a match to TRBD1. The trim removed 6 bases at V and 3 bases at J, leaving 10 bases unmatched. Germline values: CDR1 SQVTM, CDR2 ANQGSEA. CDR3 length: 15 amino acids.

The chain couples TRBV4-1 to TRBJ2-2; possibly TRBD1 or TRBD2 for D (6 bases each). The CDR3 is made up of 16 amino acids. Germline CDR1 MGHRA, CDR2 YSYEKL. V lost 5 bases and J 0 bases, leaving 13 bases between the germline ends. This CDR3 is CASSYGGAANTGELFF. In DNA form, the CDR3 reads TGCGCCAGCAGCTACGGGGGCGCTGCGAACACCGGGGAGCTGTTTTTT.

The chain has TRBV19 and TRBJ2-1; weak D call: TRBD1 (6 bases). The CDR3 has 16 amino acids. Germline values: CDR1 LNHDA, CDR2 SQIVND (reference sequence). V shed 3 bases and J shed 4 bases, with 16 bases lying between them. For the CDR3, the DNA is TGTGCCAGTAGTATTCGTGGGACACAAAAGTACAATGAGCAGTTCTTC. Translation gives CASSIRGTQKYNEQFF.

This rearrangement joins TRBV10-3 to TRBJ1-2; D call uncertain. The CDR3 totals 14 residues. Germline V gives CDR1 ENHRY, CDR2 SYGVKD. V was clipped by 4 bases and J by 0 bases, with 9 bases between them. The CDR3 here is CAISAKETNYGYTF. The CDR3 nucleotides are TGTGCCATCAGTGCCAAGGAGACTAACTATGGCTACACCTTC.